A selection of T cell receptor beta chains follows, all from one sample in a study of T cell repertoires in cytomegalovirus infection. TCRdb reprocessed the reads via MiXCR and lists one record per CDR3 protein. The data contain around 450,000 distinct CDR3 sequences, roughly 30% of them singletons. The sequenced material came from PBMCs. The receptors originated from a human donor in good health (CMV status not recorded). Some clones in this sample may be carry-over from other donors' samples. Each CDR3 is given with its conserved first and last residue.

v_call cdr3_aa
TRBV19 CASSTPPGTEAFF
TRBV7-8 CASSLAARERYNSPLHF
TRBV24-1 CATSDSTRLTDTQYF
TRBV6-1 CASSDLGRVNTEAFF
TRBV11-2 CASIRQGTYNEQFF
TRBV12-3/TRBV12-4 CASSPTRDRGHWTGELFF
TRBV6-4 CASREQGTANTEAFF
TRBV4-1 CASSQDVGSPWREQFF
TRBV3-1 CASSKDRAVHEQYF
TRBV20-1 CSAVWTGPEVYGYTF
TRBV10-2 CASSDYSYEQYF
TRBV7-3 CASSPEGAVNTEAFF
TRBV3-1 CASSDIGTGGPGANVLTF
TRBV19 CASEDSGNTIYF
TRBV2 CASRGTGGSDEQYF
TRBV7-9 CASSPSGGYDTEAFF
TRBV7-9 CASSLSGVSQPQHF
TRBV6-8 CASRGEGSNQPQHF
TRBV30 CAWSVEDRVNSPLHF
TRBV7-2 CASRLPGQVNTEAFF
TRBV6-6 CASSYRGIDTEAFF
TRBV19 CASSMRGGADTQYF
TRBV11-2 CASSLDHRSSYEQYF
TRBV19 CASSMTGGTYEQYF
TRBV4-1 CASSPEGASVTGELFF
TRBV13 CASSLGRVRGRSYNEQFF
TRBV5-6 CASTRLDPGYEQYF
TRBV5-5 CASSWTPPGGTGHEQYF
TRBV7-9 CASSLVGTGEQFF
TRBV27 CASSLRGGNYGYTF
TRBV28 CASSLFRNTEAFF
TRBV7-6 CASTRDVNTGELFF